The sequence of this T cell receptor beta chain was determined in a study of T cell responses to AZD1222 COVID-19 vaccine. In the study overall: Analysis merged second doses at about 4 or about 12 weeks.

The CDR3 is 13 amino acids. CDR1 and CDR2 from the germline V gene are MNHEY and SVGAGI. The junction had 9 bases not matched to a gene; V was cut back by 6 bases and J by 7 bases. Assay: immunoSEQ multiplex PCR; the TCRdb copy retains only in-frame clones and omits some. The sample shows more than 85,000 clones, roughly 87% of them seen only once. Study-wide results and limits: Increases in Spike-specific TCR breadth and depth were seen after two AZD1222 doses. Baseline serology detected seropositivity in only six AZD1222 recipients. In all cases, repertoires were sampled only after the peak T cell response.

Concerning this clone: Antigen specificity is unknown.

The rearrangement links TRBV6-5 to TRBJ2-7, with 7 bases that match TRBD1. The sequenced sample was peripheral blood, obtained on day 0 of AZD1222 vaccination. This clonotype was sampled from an adult in good health. Written as DNA, the CDR3 is TGTGCCAGCAGGTACAGGGGCTCGTGGGAGCAGTACTTC. Its translation: CASRYRGSWEQYF.